This T cell receptor beta chain was sequenced in a study of T cells expressing NK-cell markers. Notes on the study in general: Top CD8+ clonotypes included the dominant CD3+CD56+NKG2C+ clonotypes in several donors. The CD3+CD56-NKG2C+ fraction of a handful of donors was also led by these clonotypes.

With regard to this clonotype: Its target is unknown.

Making the TCR beta cDNA relied on 5'RACE template switching with UMIs. TCRdb reprocessed the 5' RACE reads and stores each CDR3 protein as one record, lacking DNA. Its table records 550,000 or so distinct CDR3 sequences. The CDR3 has 16 residues. Material: blood T cells: a sorted CD56 or NKG2C T cell subset, CD4+ or CD8+ T cells, or bulk PBMC T cells (not recorded which). This clonotype was sampled from a man between 18 and 29 years old in good health. The chain joins TRBV12-3 or TRBV12-4 to TRBJ2-7; with no DNA, the TCRdb D assignment of TRBD2 cannot be verified. CDR3 protein: CASSSEIAASSYEQYF.